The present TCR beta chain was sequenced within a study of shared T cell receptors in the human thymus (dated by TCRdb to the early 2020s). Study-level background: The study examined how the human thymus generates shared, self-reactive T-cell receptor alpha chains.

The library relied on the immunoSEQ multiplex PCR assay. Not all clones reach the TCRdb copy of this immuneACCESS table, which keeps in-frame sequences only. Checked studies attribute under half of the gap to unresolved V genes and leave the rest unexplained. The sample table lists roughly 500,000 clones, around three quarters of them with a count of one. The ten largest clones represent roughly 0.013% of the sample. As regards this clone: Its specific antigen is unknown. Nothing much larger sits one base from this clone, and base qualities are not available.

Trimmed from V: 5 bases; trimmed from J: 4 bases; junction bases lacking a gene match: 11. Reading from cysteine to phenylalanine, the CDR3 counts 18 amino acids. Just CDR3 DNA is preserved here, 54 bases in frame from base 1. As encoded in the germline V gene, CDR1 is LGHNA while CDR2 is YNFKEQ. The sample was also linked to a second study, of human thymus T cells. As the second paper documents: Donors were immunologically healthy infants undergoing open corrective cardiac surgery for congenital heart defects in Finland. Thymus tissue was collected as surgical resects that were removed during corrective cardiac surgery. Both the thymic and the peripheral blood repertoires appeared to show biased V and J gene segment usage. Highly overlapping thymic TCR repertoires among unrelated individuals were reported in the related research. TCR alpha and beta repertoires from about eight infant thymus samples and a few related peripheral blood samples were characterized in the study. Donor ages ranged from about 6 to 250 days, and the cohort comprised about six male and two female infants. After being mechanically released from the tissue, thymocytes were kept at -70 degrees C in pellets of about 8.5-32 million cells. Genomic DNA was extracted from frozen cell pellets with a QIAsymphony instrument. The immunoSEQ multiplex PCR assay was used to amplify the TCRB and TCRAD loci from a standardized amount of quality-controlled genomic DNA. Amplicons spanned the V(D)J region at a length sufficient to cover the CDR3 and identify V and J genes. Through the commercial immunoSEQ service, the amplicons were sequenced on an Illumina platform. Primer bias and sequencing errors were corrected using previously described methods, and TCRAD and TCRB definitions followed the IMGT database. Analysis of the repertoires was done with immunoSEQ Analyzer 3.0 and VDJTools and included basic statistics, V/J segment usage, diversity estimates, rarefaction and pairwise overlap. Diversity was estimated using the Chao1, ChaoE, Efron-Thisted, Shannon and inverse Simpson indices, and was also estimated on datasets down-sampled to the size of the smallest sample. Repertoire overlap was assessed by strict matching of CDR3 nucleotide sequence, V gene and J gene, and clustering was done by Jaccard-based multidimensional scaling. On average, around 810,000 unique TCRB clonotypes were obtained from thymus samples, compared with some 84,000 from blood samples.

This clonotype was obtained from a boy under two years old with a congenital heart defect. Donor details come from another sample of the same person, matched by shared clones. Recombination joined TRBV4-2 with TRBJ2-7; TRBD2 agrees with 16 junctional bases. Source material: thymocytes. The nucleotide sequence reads TGTGCCAGCAGCAACTTCCCGGGACTAGCGGGAGGGCGATACGAGCAGTACTTC. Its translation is CASSNFPGLAGGRYEQYF.